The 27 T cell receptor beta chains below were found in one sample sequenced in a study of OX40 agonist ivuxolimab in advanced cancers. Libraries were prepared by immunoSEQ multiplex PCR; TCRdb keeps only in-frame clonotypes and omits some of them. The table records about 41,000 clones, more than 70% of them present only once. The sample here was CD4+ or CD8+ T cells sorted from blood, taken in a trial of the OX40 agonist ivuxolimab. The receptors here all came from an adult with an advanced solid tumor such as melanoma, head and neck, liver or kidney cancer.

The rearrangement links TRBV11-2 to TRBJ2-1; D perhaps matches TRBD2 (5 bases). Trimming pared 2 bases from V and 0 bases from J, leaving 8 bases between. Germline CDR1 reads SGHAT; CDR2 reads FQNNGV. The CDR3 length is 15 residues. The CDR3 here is CASSLSGSSYNEQFF. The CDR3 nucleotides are TGTGCCAGCAGCTTAAGCGGAAGCTCCTACAATGAGCAGTTCTTC.

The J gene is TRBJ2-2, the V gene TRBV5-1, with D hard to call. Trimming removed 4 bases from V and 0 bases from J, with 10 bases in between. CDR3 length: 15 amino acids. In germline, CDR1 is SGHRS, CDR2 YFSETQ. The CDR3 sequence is CASSRAETNTGELFF. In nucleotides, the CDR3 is TGCGCCAGCAGCCGTGCGGAGACGAACACCGGGGAGCTGTTTTTT. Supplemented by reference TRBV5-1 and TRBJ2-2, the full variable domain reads KAGVTQTPRYLIKTRGQQVTLSCSPISGHRSVSWYQQTPGQGLQFLFEYFSETQRNKGNFPGRFSGRQFSNSRSEMNVSTLELGDSALYLCASSRAETNTGELFFGEGSRLTVL.

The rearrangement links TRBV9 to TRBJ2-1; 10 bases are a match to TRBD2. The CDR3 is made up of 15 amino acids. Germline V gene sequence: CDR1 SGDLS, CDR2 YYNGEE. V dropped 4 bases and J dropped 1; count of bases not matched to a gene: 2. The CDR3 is CASSRSGRSYNEQFF. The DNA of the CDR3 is TGTGCCAGCAGCCGTAGCGGGAGGTCCTACAATGAGCAGTTCTTC. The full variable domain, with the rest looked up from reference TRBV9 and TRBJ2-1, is DSGVTQTPKHLITATGQRVTLRCSPRSGDLSVYWYQQSLDQGLQFLIQYYNGEERAKGNILERFSAQQFPDLHSELNLSSLELGDSALYFCASSRSGRSYNEQFFGPGTRLTVL.

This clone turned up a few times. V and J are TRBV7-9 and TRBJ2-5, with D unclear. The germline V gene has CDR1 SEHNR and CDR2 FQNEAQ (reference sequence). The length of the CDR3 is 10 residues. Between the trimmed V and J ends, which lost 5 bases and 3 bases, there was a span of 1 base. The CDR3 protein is CASSKETQYF. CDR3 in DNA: TGTGCCAGCAGCAAAGAGACCCAGTACTTC.

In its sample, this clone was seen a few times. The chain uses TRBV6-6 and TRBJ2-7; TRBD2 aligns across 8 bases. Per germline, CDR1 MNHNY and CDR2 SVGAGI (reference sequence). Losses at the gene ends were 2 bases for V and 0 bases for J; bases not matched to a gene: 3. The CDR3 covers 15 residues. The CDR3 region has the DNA TGTGCCAGCAGTTACCCCGGGGGGGTCTCCTACGAGCAGTACTTC. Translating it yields CASSYPGGVSYEQYF.

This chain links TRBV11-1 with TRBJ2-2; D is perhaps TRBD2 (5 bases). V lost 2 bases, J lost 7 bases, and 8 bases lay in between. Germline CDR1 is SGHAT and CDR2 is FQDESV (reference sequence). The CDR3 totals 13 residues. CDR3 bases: TGTGCCAGCAGCTTATCGGAGGTCGGGGAGCTGTTTTTT. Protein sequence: CASSLSEVGELFF. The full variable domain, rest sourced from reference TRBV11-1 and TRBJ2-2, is EAEVAQSPRYKITEKSQAVAFWCDPISGHATLYWYRQILGQGPELLVQFQDESVVDDSQLPKDRFSAERLKGVDSTLKIQPAELGDSAMYLCASSLSEVGELFFGEGSRLTVL.

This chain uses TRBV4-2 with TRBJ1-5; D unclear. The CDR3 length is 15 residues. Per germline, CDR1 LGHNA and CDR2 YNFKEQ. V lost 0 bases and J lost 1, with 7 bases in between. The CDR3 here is CASSQESPSNQPQHF. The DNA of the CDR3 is TGTGCCAGCAGCCAAGAATCCCCGAGCAATCAGCCCCAGCATTTT.

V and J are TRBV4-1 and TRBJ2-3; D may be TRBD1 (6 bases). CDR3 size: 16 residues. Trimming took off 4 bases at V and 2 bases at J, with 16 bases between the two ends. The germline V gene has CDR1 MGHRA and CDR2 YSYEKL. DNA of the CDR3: TGCGCCAGCAGCCGACTACTAGGGGGAAACACAGATACGCAGTATTTT. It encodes CASSRLLGGNTDTQYF.

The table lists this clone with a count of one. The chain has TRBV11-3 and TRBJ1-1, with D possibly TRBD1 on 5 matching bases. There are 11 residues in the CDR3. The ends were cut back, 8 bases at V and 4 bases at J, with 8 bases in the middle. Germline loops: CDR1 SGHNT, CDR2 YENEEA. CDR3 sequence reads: CASGATTEAFF. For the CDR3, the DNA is TGTGCCAGCGGGGCTACCACTGAAGCTTTCTTT.

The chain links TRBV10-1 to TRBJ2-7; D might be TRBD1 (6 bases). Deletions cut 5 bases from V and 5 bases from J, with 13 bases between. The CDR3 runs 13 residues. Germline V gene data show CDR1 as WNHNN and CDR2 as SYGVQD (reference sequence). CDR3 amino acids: CASSLEGDDEQYF. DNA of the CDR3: TGCGCCAGCAGTCTAGAGGGGGACGACGAGCAGTACTTC.

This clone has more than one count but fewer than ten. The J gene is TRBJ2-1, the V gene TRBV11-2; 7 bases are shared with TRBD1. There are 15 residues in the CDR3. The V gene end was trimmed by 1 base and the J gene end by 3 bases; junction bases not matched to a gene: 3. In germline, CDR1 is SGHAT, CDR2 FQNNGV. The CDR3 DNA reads TGTGCCAGCAGCTTAGCCCGACAGGGCTACAATGAGCAGTTCTTC. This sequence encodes CASSLARQGYNEQFF.

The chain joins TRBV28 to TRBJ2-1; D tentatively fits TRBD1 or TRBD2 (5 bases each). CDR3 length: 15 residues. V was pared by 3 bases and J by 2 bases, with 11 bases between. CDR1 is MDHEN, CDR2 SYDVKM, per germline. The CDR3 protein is CASSFWDDAYNEQFF. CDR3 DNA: TGTGCCAGCAGTTTTTGGGACGACGCCTACAATGAGCAGTTCTTC.

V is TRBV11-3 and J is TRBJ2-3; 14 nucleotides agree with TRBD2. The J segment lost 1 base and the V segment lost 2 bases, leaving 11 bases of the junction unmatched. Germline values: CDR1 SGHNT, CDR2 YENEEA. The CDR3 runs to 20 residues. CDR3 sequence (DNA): TGTGCCAGCAGCTTATCTTGGGGACTAGCGGGAGTCGGGGGCACAGATACGCAGTATTTT. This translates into CASSLSWGLAGVGGTDTQYF.

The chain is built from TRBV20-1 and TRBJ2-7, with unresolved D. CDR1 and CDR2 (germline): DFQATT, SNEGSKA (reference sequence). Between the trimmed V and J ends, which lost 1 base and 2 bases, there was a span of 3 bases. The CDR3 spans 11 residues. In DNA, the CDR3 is TGCAGTGCTAGAGGCCCCTACGAGCAGTACTTC. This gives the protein CSARGPYEQYF.

The CDR3 DNA follows: TGTGCCAGCAGTTTAATAGTGGGACGGGGCTACACCTTC. Its translation is CASSLIVGRGYTF. The chain uses TRBV27 and TRBJ1-2; possibly TRBD1 for D (5 bases). The ends were cut back, 2 bases at V and 8 bases at J, with 12 bases in the middle. CDR3 length: 13 residues. Germline lookup yields CDR1 MNHEY and CDR2 SMNVEV (reference sequence).

CDR3 amino acids: CASSVGQESKLFF. CDR3 DNA: TGTGCCAGCAGCGTGGGACAGGAGTCAAAACTGTTTTTT. This sequence joins TRBV9 and TRBJ1-4; TRBD1 matches at 8 bases. J lost 10 bases, V lost 2 bases, and 4 bases had no gene match. CDR1 is SGDLS and CDR2 is YYNGEE in the germline V gene. The CDR3 totals 13 residues. The whole variable domain, filled in from reference TRBV9 and TRBJ1-4, reads DSGVTQTPKHLITATGQRVTLRCSPRSGDLSVYWYQQSLDQGLQFLIQYYNGEERAKGNILERFSAQQFPDLHSELNLSSLELGDSALYFCASSVGQESKLFFGSGTQLSVL.

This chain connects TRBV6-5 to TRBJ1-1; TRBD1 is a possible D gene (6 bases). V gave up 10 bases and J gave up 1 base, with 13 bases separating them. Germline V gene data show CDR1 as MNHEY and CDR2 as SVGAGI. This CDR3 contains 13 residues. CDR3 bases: TGTGCCACTCGCACAGGGACGAACACTGAAGCTTTCTTT. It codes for CATRTGTNTEAFF.

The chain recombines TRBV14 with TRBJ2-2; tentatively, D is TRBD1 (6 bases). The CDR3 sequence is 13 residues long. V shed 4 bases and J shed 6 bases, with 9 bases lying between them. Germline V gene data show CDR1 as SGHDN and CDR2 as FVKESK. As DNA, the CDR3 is TGTGCCAGCAGCCTAAACAGGGCCGGGGAGCTGTTTTTT. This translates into CASSLNRAGELFF.

DNA of the CDR3: TGTGCCAGCAGCGCTATCAACCCTGGACAGGCCTACGAGCAGTACTTC. It yields the protein CASSAINPGQAYEQYF. The chain recombines TRBV11-3 with TRBJ2-7; 7 nucleotides align to TRBD1. The CDR3 spans 16 residues. Germline loops: CDR1 SGHNT, CDR2 YENEEA. V lost 5 bases and J lost 2; bases outside the gene matches: 12.

The CDR3 coding sequence is TGTGCCAGCAGGATAGGACAGTTAGGGGGCTACGAGCAGTACTTC. This encodes CASRIGQLGGYEQYF. The rearrangement links TRBV28 to TRBJ2-7; tentatively, D is TRBD1 (6 bases). The V gene lost 6 bases and the J gene lost 3 bases, with 18 bases spanning the gap. CDR1 is MDHEN and CDR2 is SYDVKM in the germline V gene. This CDR3 spans 15 amino acids.

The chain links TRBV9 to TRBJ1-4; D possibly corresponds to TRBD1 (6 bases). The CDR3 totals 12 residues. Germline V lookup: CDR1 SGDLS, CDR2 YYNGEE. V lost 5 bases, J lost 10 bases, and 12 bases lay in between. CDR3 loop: CASSTGIGKLFF. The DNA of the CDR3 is TGTGCCAGCAGTACAGGGATCGGAAAACTGTTTTTT.

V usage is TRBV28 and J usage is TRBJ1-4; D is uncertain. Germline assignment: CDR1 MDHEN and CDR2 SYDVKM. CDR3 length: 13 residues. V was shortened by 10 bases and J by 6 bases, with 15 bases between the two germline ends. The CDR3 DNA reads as TGTGCCACCCTTAGCGGAGGCTATGAAAAACTGTTTTTT. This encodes CATLSGGYEKLFF.

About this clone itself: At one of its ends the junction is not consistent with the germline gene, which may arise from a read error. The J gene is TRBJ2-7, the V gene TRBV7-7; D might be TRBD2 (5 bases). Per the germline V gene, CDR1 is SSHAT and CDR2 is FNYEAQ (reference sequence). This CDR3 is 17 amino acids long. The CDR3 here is CASSLASPAGNTYEQYF. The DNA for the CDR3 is TGTGCTAGCAGCTTAGCCTCCCCCGCGGGTAATACCTACGAGCAGTACTTC.

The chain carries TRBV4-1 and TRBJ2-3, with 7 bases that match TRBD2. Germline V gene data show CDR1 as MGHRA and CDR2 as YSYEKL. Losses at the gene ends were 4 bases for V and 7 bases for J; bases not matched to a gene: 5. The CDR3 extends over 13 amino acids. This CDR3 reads CASSPLAVNTQYF. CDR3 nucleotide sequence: TGCGCCAGCAGCCCCCTAGCGGTTAATACGCAGTATTTT.

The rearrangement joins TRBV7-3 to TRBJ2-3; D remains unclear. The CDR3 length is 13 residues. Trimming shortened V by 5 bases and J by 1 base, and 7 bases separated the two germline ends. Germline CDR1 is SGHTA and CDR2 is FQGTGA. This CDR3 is CASSRPGTDTQYF. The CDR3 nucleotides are TGTGCCAGCAGCCGACCCGGCACAGATACGCAGTATTTT.

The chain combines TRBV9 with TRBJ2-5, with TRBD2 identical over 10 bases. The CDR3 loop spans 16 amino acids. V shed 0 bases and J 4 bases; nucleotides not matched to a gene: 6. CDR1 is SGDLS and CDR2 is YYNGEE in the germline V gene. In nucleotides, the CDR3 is TGTGCCAGCAGCGTAGGGAGCGGGAGGGTGGGAGAGACCCAGTACTTC. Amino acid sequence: CASSVGSGRVGETQYF.

The CDR3 DNA reads as TGTGCCAGCAGCGAGACAGTTGTTGGTGAAAAACTGTTTTTT. Protein product: CASSETVVGEKLFF. The chain employs TRBV2 and TRBJ1-4, with a possible D match to TRBD1 (5 bases). The CDR3 length is 14 residues. Germline assignment: CDR1 SNHLY and CDR2 FYNNEI. The V end was cut by 6 bases, the J end by 7 bases, with 15 bases between.